Listed here are 24 T cell receptor beta chains from one sample, sequenced in a study of blood T cells in healthy people across ages. Through a sample-barcoded 5' primer and a J-beta primer mix, a second PCR was run for roughly 7 to 12 cycles. TCRdb called the 5' RACE reads again in MiXCR, with one record for every CDR3 protein. The table lists about 1.1 million distinct CDR3 sequences, roughly two fifths of them singletons. Sample: blood. These receptors came from a young man in good health.

This clonotype was picked up a small number of times. The chain links TRBV5-6 to TRBJ1-1, with TRBD1 identical over 7 bases. Per germline, CDR1 SGHDT and CDR2 YYEEEE. This CDR3 is 16 amino acids long. V was clipped by 1 base and J by 8 bases; unmatched bases: 14. Here the CDR3 reads CASSLRGGTALLEAFF. CDR3 DNA sequence: TGTGCCAGCAGCTTGCGGGGTGGGACAGCGCTGTTAGAAGCTTTCTTT.

The rearrangement uses TRBV7-9 and TRBJ2-3; 10 bases align to TRBD1. V was clipped by 5 bases and J by 7 bases; unmatched bases: 6. Germline V CDR1 and CDR2: SEHNR, FQNEAQ (reference sequence). The CDR3 extends over 14 amino acids. This chain's CDR3 is CASSSRDRGYTQYF. The CDR3 nucleotides read TGTGCCAGCAGCAGCCGGGACAGGGGTTATACGCAGTATTTT.

This clonotype was found a few times. The chain links TRBV6-2 or TRBV6-3 to TRBJ2-7; unclear D gene. This CDR3 is built from 13 residues. Germline V CDR1 and CDR2: MNHEY, SVGEGT. The ends were cut back, 7 bases at V and 0 bases at J, with 10 bases in the middle. The CDR3 loop reads CASTVRPSYEQYF. The CDR3, as DNA: TGTGCCAGCACCGTTCGTCCCTCCTACGAGCAGTACTTC.

The CDR3 is CSARRGGSNTEAFF. DNA of the CDR3: TGCAGTGCGAGAAGGGGGGGAAGTAACACTGAAGCTTTCTTT. The rearrangement uses TRBV20-1 and TRBJ1-1, with a possible D match to TRBD1 (6 bases). Germline CDR1 DFQATT, CDR2 SNEGSKA (reference sequence). Trimming shortened V by 6 bases and J by 2 bases, and 16 bases separated the two germline ends. This CDR3 comprises 14 residues.

V usage is TRBV10-3 and J usage is TRBJ1-1, with unresolved D. The germline gives CDR1 ENHRY, CDR2 SYGVKD. CDR3 length: 15 residues. V gave up 3 bases and J gave up 2 bases, with 13 bases separating them. CDR3 region: CAISEGLRENTEAFF. CDR3 nucleotide sequence: TGTGCCATCAGTGAAGGTCTCCGGGAAAACACTGAAGCTTTCTTT.

The chain joins TRBV7-2 to TRBJ2-3; TRBD2 matches 12 bases. From germline, CDR1 is SGHTA and CDR2 FQGNSA. The CDR3 spans 17 residues. The trim removed 4 bases at V and 4 bases at J, leaving 9 bases unmatched. CDR3 in amino acids: CASSSPSGGGRADTQYF. For the CDR3, the DNA is TGTGCCAGCAGCTCACCTAGCGGGGGGGGCCGGGCAGATACGCAGTATTTT. The full variable domain, its missing parts supplied by reference TRBV7-2 and TRBJ2-3, is GAGVSQSPSNKVTEKGKDVELRCDPISGHTALYWYRQSLGQGLEFLIYFQGNSAPDKSGLPSDRFSAERTGGSVSTLTIQRTQQEDSAVYLCASSSPSGGGRADTQYFGPGTRLTVL.

This clonotype showed up just a few times. V is TRBV29-1 and J is TRBJ2-2; D ambiguous. V dropped 7 bases and J dropped 7 bases, with 13 bases sitting between them. Germline lookup yields CDR1 SQVTM and CDR2 ANQGSEA. This CDR3 is built from 12 residues. The CDR3, as DNA: TGCAGCGGCCAGGCGGTCGGCGGGGAGCTGTTTTTT. This codes for CSGQAVGGELFF.

The chain combines TRBV9 with TRBJ1-2; possibly TRBD1 for D (5 bases). This CDR3 is 15 amino acids long. The V gene's germline CDR1 is SGDLS and CDR2 YYNGEE. V was pared by 0 bases and J by 3 bases, with 12 bases between. CDR3 residues: CASSVEGLPYYGYTF. The CDR3 nucleotides read TGTGCCAGCAGCGTAGAGGGGCTCCCCTACTATGGCTACACCTTC.

This clonotype was observed a few times. V and J are TRBV13 and TRBJ2-3; 7 nucleotides agree with TRBD2. Germline V gene data show CDR1 as PRHDT and CDR2 as FYEKMQ (reference sequence). The junction had 7 bases not matched to a gene; V was cut back by 7 bases and J by 0 bases. The CDR3 is made up of 15 amino acids. The CDR3 sequence is CASNRARGSTDTQYF. The CDR3 bases are TGTGCCAGCAACCGTGCGCGGGGGAGCACAGATACGCAGTATTTT.

This chain joins TRBV20-1 and TRBJ2-4; 10 bases align to TRBD2. The CDR3 is 15 amino acids. Trimming at V came to 4 bases and at J to 2 bases, leaving 5 bases not matched to a gene. Looked up from germline, CDR1 is DFQATT and CDR2 is SNEGSKA (reference sequence). CDR3 nucleotide sequence: TGCAGTGCTACCAGCGGGGGGGCTCCCAAAAACATTCAGTACTTC. It translates to CSATSGGAPKNIQYF.

The rearrangement uses TRBV12-3 or TRBV12-4 and TRBJ1-5; possible D gene TRBD1, 5 bases. The CDR3 extends over 13 amino acids. V gave up 6 bases and J gave up 8 bases, with 14 bases separating them. CDR3 protein: CASSTGDWKPQHF. The DNA of the CDR3 is TGTGCCAGCAGCACGGGGGATTGGAAGCCCCAGCATTTT.

The rearrangement uses TRBV4-1 and TRBJ2-2; D might be TRBD1 or TRBD2, each matching 6 bases. Germline CDR1 is MGHRA and CDR2 is YSYEKL. This CDR3 is 16 amino acids long. With 4 bases removed from V and 0 bases from J, the gap between germline ends came to 12 bases. For the CDR3, the DNA is TGCGCCAGCAGCCGCCGGGGGCCACCGAACACCGGGGAGCTGTTTTTT. Amino acid sequence: CASSRRGPPNTGELFF.

This clonotype was counted between two and nine times. The rearrangement links TRBV4-3 to TRBJ2-5; D is unresolved. V was clipped by 1 base and J by 1 base, with 10 bases between them. The V gene's germline CDR1 is LGHNA and CDR2 YSLEER. The CDR3 loop spans 15 amino acids. The CDR3 loop is CASSQVQAGQETQYF. The CDR3 DNA is TGCGCCAGCAGCCAAGTTCAGGCAGGCCAAGAGACCCAGTACTTC.

This clonotype was seen more than once but under ten times. This rearrangement joins TRBV20-1 to TRBJ1-2; 7 bases line up with TRBD1. The CDR3 is 14 residues long. V was clipped by 6 bases and J by 5 bases; unmatched bases: 12. CDR1 and CDR2 from the germline V gene are DFQATT and SNEGSKA (reference sequence). The CDR3 reads CSAPDRDVLYGYTF. The CDR3 DNA follows: TGCAGTGCACCAGACAGGGACGTACTGTATGGCTACACCTTC.

The rearrangement links TRBV9 to TRBJ1-6; D unresolved. CDR1 is SGDLS, CDR2 YYNGEE, per germline. This CDR3 comprises 16 residues. Trimming took 4 bases from V and 2 from J, leaving 13 bases between them. The DNA for the CDR3 is TGTGCCAGCAGCAGAGACCAGGCCCCCTATAATTCACCCCTCCACTTT. Translated, it gives CASSRDQAPYNSPLHF.

This clonotype was counted between two and nine times. The chain employs TRBV6-6 and TRBJ1-2, with D uncertain. The V gene's germline CDR1 is MNHNY and CDR2 SVGAGI (reference sequence). V was cut by 7 bases and J by 4 bases, with 19 bases left in between. The CDR3 contains 15 residues. As DNA, the CDR3 is TGTGCCAGCACCACGGGGAGGGTTCTTGGCTATGGCTACACCTTC. It codes for CASTTGRVLGYGYTF.

A few counts support this clonotype. The CDR3 DNA reads TGTGCCAGCAGTTACGGGACAGGGGATTTCTATGGCTACACCTTC. It codes for CASSYGTGDFYGYTF. The V call is TRBV6-5, the J call TRBJ1-2, with 10 bases matching TRBD1. V was pared by 2 bases and J by 4 bases, with 4 bases of the junction left unmatched. Germline CDR1 and CDR2: MNHEY and SVGAGI. The length of the CDR3 is 15 residues.

The V gene is TRBV27, the J gene TRBJ1-1; D gene unclear. Trimming left V 5 bases short and J 1 base short, with 11 bases between. This CDR3 is 14 amino acids long. The germline gives CDR1 MNHEY, CDR2 SMNVEV (reference sequence). The CDR3, as DNA: TGTGCCAGCAGTGGGCCACGGGGGAACACTGAAGCTTTCTTT. It yields the protein CASSGPRGNTEAFF.

This clonotype was seen more than once but under ten times. V is TRBV29-1 and J is TRBJ2-1, with D uncertain. Germline CDR1 reads SQVTM; CDR2 reads ANQGSEA. The CDR3 totals 11 residues. Trimming took off 2 bases at V and 7 bases at J, with 6 bases between the two ends. CDR3 nucleotides: TGCAGCGTTGAATGGGCAAATGAGCAGTTCTTC. As protein: CSVEWANEQFF.

This clonotype was counted a few times. The chain joins TRBV20-1 to TRBJ1-1; D is unresolved. Germline loops: CDR1 DFQATT, CDR2 SNEGSKA (reference sequence). V was trimmed by 1 base and J by 0 bases, leaving 6 bases between them. This CDR3 is built from 13 residues. The CDR3 region has the DNA TGCAGTGCTAGAGCACGGGTGAACACTGAAGCTTTCTTT. The encoded protein is CSARARVNTEAFF.

The CDR3 here is CASSQPGRNNEQFF. The CDR3, as DNA: TGTGCCAGCAGCCAACCGGGACGAAACAATGAGCAGTTCTTC. The chain combines TRBV4-2 with TRBJ2-1, with D perhaps TRBD1 or TRBD2 (5 bases each). Deletions cut 2 bases from V and 5 bases from J, with 10 bases between. The germline gives CDR1 LGHNA, CDR2 YNFKEQ. This CDR3 spans 14 amino acids.

The chain is built from TRBV5-1 and TRBJ2-3, with 8 bases aligning to TRBD1. The CDR3 length is 18 residues. CDR1 is SGHRS and CDR2 is YFSETQ in the germline V gene. The J segment lost 3 bases and the V segment lost 0 bases, leaving 12 bases of the junction unmatched. The CDR3 protein is CASSLGVAGTGGTDTQYF. The DNA of the CDR3 is TGCGCCAGCAGCTTGGGCGTGGCGGGGACAGGTGGAACAGATACGCAGTATTTT.

Turning to this clonotype: Relative to the germline gene, one junction end is altered; a read error may explain this. The chain uses TRBV14 and TRBJ1-1; D possibly corresponds to TRBD1 (5 bases). CDR1 and CDR2 from the germline V gene are SGHDN and FVKESK. The CDR3 has 14 amino acids. The CDR3 region has the DNA TGTGTCAGCAGCCCCTTTTCGGGGGTGACTGAAGCTTTCTTT. Translating it yields CVSSPFSGVTEAFF.

This chain connects TRBV6-6 to TRBJ2-7; D gene uncertain. Germline CDR1 reads MNHNY; CDR2 reads SVGAGI (reference sequence). The CDR3 spans 13 residues. V was trimmed by 0 bases and J by 6 bases, leaving 9 bases between them. The CDR3 here is CASSYSNGFEQYF. For the CDR3, the DNA is TGTGCCAGCAGTTACTCGAACGGGTTCGAGCAGTACTTC.